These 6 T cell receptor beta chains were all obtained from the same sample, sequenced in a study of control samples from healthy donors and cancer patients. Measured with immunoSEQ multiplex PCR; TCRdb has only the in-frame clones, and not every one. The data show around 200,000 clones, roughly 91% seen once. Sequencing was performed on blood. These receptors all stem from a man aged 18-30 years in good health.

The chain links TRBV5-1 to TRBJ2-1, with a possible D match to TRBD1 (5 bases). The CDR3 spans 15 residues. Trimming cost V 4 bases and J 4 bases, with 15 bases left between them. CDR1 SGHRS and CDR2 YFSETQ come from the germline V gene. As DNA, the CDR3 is TGCGCCAGCAGCCCCCCACAGGTTGGGTACAATGAGCAGTTCTTC. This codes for CASSPPQVGYNEQFF.

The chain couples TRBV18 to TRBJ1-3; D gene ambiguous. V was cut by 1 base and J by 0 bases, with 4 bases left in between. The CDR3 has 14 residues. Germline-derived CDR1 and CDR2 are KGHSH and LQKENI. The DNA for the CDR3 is TGTGCCAGCTCACCACAAGTCTCTGGAAACACCATATATTTT. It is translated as CASSPQVSGNTIYF.

CDR3 bases: TGCGCCAGCAGCTCGGGGGACACAAACACAGATACGCAGTATTTT. This codes for CASSSGDTNTDTQYF. The chain links TRBV5-1 to TRBJ2-3; D tentatively reads TRBD1 or TRBD2 (6 bases each). Germline-derived CDR1 and CDR2 are SGHRS and YFSETQ. Trimming stripped 3 bases from V and 2 bases from J, with 13 bases between. CDR3 length: 15 residues.

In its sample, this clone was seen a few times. In DNA form, the CDR3 reads TGTGCCAGCAGGGACTCGAACACTCAGCCCCAGCATTTT. Translation: CASRDSNTQPQHF. V is TRBV12-3 or TRBV12-4 and J is TRBJ1-5; no reliable D call. Deletions cut 6 bases from V and 6 bases from J, with 12 bases between. There are 13 residues in the CDR3.

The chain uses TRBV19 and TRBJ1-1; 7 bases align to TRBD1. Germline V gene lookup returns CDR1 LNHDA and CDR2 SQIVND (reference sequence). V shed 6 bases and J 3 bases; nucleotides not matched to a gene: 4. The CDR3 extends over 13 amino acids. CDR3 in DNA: TGTGCCAGTAGCAGGGACAGATACACTGAAGCTTTCTTT. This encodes CASSRDRYTEAFF.

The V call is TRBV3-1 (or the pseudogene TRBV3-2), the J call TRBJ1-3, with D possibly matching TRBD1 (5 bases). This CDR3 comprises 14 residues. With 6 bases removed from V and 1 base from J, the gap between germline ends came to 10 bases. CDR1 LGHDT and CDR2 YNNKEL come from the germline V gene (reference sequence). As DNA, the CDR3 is TGTGCCAGCAGTCGTGGGACTTCTGGAAACACCATATATTTT. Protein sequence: CASSRGTSGNTIYF.